One sample yielded the 4 T cell receptor beta chains listed below, sequenced in a study of shared T cell receptors in the human thymus. Sequencing was performed with immunoSEQ multiplex PCR; in TCRdb, only in-frame clones are kept and a portion is missing. Among approximately 660,000 clones, 70% to 90% were seen once, and the ten largest hold 0.01%. These data also formed part of another study, on human thymus T cells.

The sample was thymocytes. Every receptor here comes from a boy under two years old with a congenital heart defect.

The chain combines TRBV10-3 with TRBJ2-2; D may be TRBD1 (6 bases). Trimming removed 4 bases from V and 5 bases from J, with 17 bases in between. There are 16 residues in the CDR3. Germline values: CDR1 ENHRY, CDR2 SYGVKD. This CDR3 is CAISVRRGGRTGELFF. The CDR3 DNA sequence: TGTGCCATCAGTGTCCGGAGAGGGGGTAGGACCGGGGAGCTGTTTTTT.

This chain links TRBV6-1 with TRBJ2-1; 8 bases are shared with TRBD2. Per germline, CDR1 MNHNS and CDR2 SASEGT. V gave up 7 bases and J gave up 12 bases; unmatched junction bases: 17. The CDR3 spans 15 residues. The CDR3 sequence: CASTTKRGIPGGQFF. CDR3 coding DNA: TGTGCCAGCACCACCAAGCGGGGGATCCCCGGGGGGCAGTTCTTC.

This chain uses TRBV14 with TRBJ2-2, with D possibly TRBD2 on 5 matching bases. This CDR3 spans 14 amino acids. Trimming shortened V by 0 bases and J by 7 bases, and 9 bases separated the two germline ends. Germline-derived CDR1 and CDR2 are SGHDN and FVKESK. The CDR3 DNA is TGTGCCAGCAGCCAAGATCGGACTCACGGGGAGCTGTTTTTT. Residues: CASSQDRTHGELFF. Full variable domain (remainder filled in from reference TRBV14 and TRBJ2-2): EAGVTQFPSHSVIEKGQTVTLRCDPISGHDNLYWYRRVMGKEIKFLLHFVKESKQDESGMPNNRFLAERTGGTYSTLKVQPAELEDSGVYFCASSQDRTHGELFFGEGSRLTVL.

This clone was recorded only once. V gene TRBV9 combines with J gene TRBJ1-4; TRBD1 is a possible D gene (5 bases). The germline V and J ends were trimmed by 0 bases and 8 bases, with 14 bases remaining between them. The CDR3 has 15 amino acids. Germline CDR1 SGDLS, CDR2 YYNGEE. The CDR3 here is CASSVGGGAAEKLFF. Written as DNA, the CDR3 is TGTGCCAGCAGCGTAGGGGGAGGGGCCGCCGAAAAACTGTTTTTT.